This record concerns one T cell receptor beta chain sequence. No antigen is known for it. TCRdb's copy holds only in-frame clones and misses some; the assay was immunoSEQ multiplex PCR. The sample includes approximately 26,000 clones, about four fifths of them seen just once. This specimen comes from a study of OX40 agonist ivuxolimab in advanced cancers. This CDR3 is built from 17 residues. CDR1 and CDR2 (germline): SGHVS, FNYEAQ. With 2 bases clipped from V and 5 bases from J, the junction kept 8 bases outside the gene matches. Overall study results and limits: Researchers report that CD8+ T cells had, on average, more expanded clones than CD4+.

This TCR derives from an adult with an advanced solid tumor such as melanoma, head and neck, liver or kidney cancer. Sequenced material: CD4+ or CD8+ T cells sorted from blood, taken in a trial of the OX40 agonist ivuxolimab. The rearrangement joins TRBV7-6 to TRBJ2-5, with 13 bases matching TRBD2. As DNA, the CDR3 is TGTGCCAGCAGCTTAAGTACTAGCGGGAGGGCCGCGGAGACCCAGTACTTC. Its protein is CASSLSTSGRAAETQYF.